Following are 25 T cell receptor beta chains from one sample sequenced in a study of blood T cell repertoires in COVID-19. Assay: immunoSEQ multiplex PCR; the TCRdb copy retains only in-frame clones and omits some. The table shows 150,000 to 190,000 clones, with less than 90% occurring only once. The specimen sequenced was peripheral blood. These receptors were collected from a woman between 65 and 79 years old with acute or convalescent COVID-19.

The chain is built from TRBV5-4 and TRBJ2-5; TRBD1 aligns across 8 bases. The CDR3 length is 14 residues. After removal of 4 bases from V and 2 bases from J, the junction contained 4 bases not matched to a gene. CDR1 and CDR2 (germline): SGHNT, YYREEE (reference sequence). For the CDR3, the DNA is TGTGCCAGCAGCAAGGGGGACAGGCAAGAGACCCAGTACTTC. It codes for CASSKGDRQETQYF.

The chain is built from TRBV4-2 and TRBJ1-4; 8 nucleotides match TRBD1. The CDR3 spans 19 residues. Looked up from germline, CDR1 is LGHNA and CDR2 is YNFKEQ. The V segment lost 0 bases and the J segment 0 bases; nucleotides outside the gene matches: 9. CDR3: CASSQDLARGPTTNEKLFF. The CDR3 bases are TGTGCCAGCAGCCAAGATCTCGCCAGGGGGCCGACAACTAATGAAAAACTGTTTTTT.

The chain carries TRBV6-5 and TRBJ2-1, with D possibly matching TRBD1 (6 bases). Trimming removed 6 bases from V and 2 bases from J, with 14 bases in between. Germline lookup yields CDR1 MNHEY and CDR2 SVGAGI. The CDR3 consists of 15 residues. The CDR3: CASSRAGTPYNEQFF. CDR3 in DNA: TGTGCCAGCAGCAGAGCCGGGACACCCTACAATGAGCAGTTCTTC.

The CDR3 DNA is TGTGCCAGCAGTTATGGACAGGCTTCGAACACCGGGGAGCTGTTTTTT. Translated, it gives CASSYGQASNTGELFF. The rearrangement links TRBV27 to TRBJ2-2; 7 bases are shared with TRBD1. V was pared by 4 bases and J by 0 bases, with 5 bases of the junction left unmatched. The V gene's germline CDR1 is MNHEY and CDR2 SMNVEV (reference sequence). The CDR3 contains 16 residues.

V gene TRBV7-2 combines with J gene TRBJ2-3, with 7 bases lining up with TRBD2. The CDR3 extends over 14 amino acids. Germline lookup yields CDR1 SGHTA and CDR2 FQGNSA. Losses at the gene ends were 5 bases for V and 4 bases for J; bases not matched to a gene: 6. CDR3 sequence: CASSVRGEADTQYF. The CDR3 nucleotides read TGTGCCAGCAGCGTCCGGGGGGAGGCAGATACGCAGTATTTT.

V is TRBV2 and J is TRBJ2-1; TRBD2 agrees at 9 bases. V gave up 5 bases and J gave up 8 bases; unmatched junction bases: 13. The CDR3 has 16 amino acids. The germline CDR1 and CDR2 sequences are SNHLY and FYNNEI. For the CDR3, the DNA is TGTGCCAGCAGTCGTTCCCTGGCGGGGGGGCCGGATGAGCAGTTCTTC. It translates to CASSRSLAGGPDEQFF.

This sequence joins TRBV3-1 (or the pseudogene TRBV3-2) and TRBJ1-6; D is unresolved. From germline, CDR1 is LGHDT and CDR2 YNNKEL (reference sequence). V dropped 1 base and J dropped 10 bases, with 11 bases sitting between them. CDR3 size: 14 residues. DNA for the CDR3: TGTGCCAGCAGCCAAGCCGGTAGTACGTCACCCCTCCACTTT. Its protein product is CASSQAGSTSPLHF.

This clone was observed a single time. V gene TRBV7-9 combines with J gene TRBJ1-4; D is uncertain. Trimming removed 3 bases from V and 7 bases from J, with 21 bases in between. Germline CDR1 SEHNR, CDR2 FQNEAQ (reference sequence). The CDR3 runs 17 residues. The CDR3 spells CASSFRGPGPSTEKLFF. CDR3 nucleotides: TGTGCCAGCAGCTTCCGTGGCCCAGGTCCCTCTACTGAAAAACTGTTTTTT. The full variable domain, in which reference TRBV7-9 and TRBJ1-4 provide the parts outside the CDR3, is DTGVSQNPRHKITKRGQNVTFRCDPISEHNRLYWYRQTLGQGPEFLTYFQNEAQLEKSRLLSDRFSAERPKGSFSTLEIQRTEQGDSAMYLCASSFRGPGPSTEKLFFGSGTQLSVL.

The chain has TRBV10-1 and TRBJ1-5, with D perhaps matching TRBD1 (5 bases). The V end was cut by 10 bases, the J end by 5 bases, with 12 bases between. Germline assignment: CDR1 WNHNN and CDR2 SYGVQD (reference sequence). The CDR3 is made up of 12 amino acids. This CDR3 reads CATQGLYQPQHF. CDR3 nucleotides: TGCGCCACCCAGGGCCTCTATCAGCCCCAGCATTTT.

This clone was detected only a few times. The J gene is TRBJ1-4, the V gene TRBV5-1; no clear D gene. This CDR3 is built from 14 residues. CDR1 is SGHRS and CDR2 is YFSETQ in the germline V gene. The V gene lost 1 base and the J gene lost 0 bases, with 4 bases spanning the gap. The CDR3 nucleotides are TGCGCCAGCAGCTTGTCCTCAACTAATGAAAAACTGTTTTTT. Translating it yields CASSLSSTNEKLFF.

The rearrangement uses TRBV18 and TRBJ2-3, with TRBD2 matching 9 bases. The CDR3 contains 18 residues. From germline, CDR1 is KGHSH and CDR2 LQKENI. The trim removed 1 base at V and 2 bases at J, leaving 10 bases unmatched. CDR3 bases: TGTGCCAGCTCACCACTTGGGATAGCGGGGGCGACCACAGATACGCAGTATTTT. It encodes CASSPLGIAGATTDTQYF.

J is TRBJ2-5 and V is TRBV28; 9 nucleotides line up with TRBD2. Germline V CDR1 and CDR2: MDHEN, SYDVKM. This CDR3 has 16 amino acids. J was trimmed by 4 bases and V by 5 bases; bases with no gene match: 11. CDR3 coding DNA: TGTGCCAGCAGTGCACTAGCGGGTATATTTATAGAGACCCAGTACTTC. Protein sequence: CASSALAGIFIETQYF.

This chain uses TRBV5-1 with TRBJ1-2; no reliable D call. CDR3 size: 12 residues. V was trimmed by 4 bases and J by 5 bases, leaving 9 bases between them. Per the germline V gene, CDR1 is SGHRS and CDR2 is YFSETQ. CDR3: CASSQDSYGYTF. In nucleotides, the CDR3 is TGCGCCAGCAGCCAGGATAGTTATGGCTACACCTTC. Full variable domain (rest looked up from reference TRBV5-1 and TRBJ1-2): KAGVTQTPRYLIKTRGQQVTLSCSPISGHRSVSWYQQTPGQGLQFLFEYFSETQRNKGNFPGRFSGRQFSNSRSEMNVSTLELGDSALYLCASSQDSYGYTFGSGTRLTVV.

This chain joins TRBV12-3 or TRBV12-4 and TRBJ1-2, with TRBD1 as a possible D gene (5 bases). The CDR3 totals 12 residues. Trimming took 2 bases from V and 7 from J, leaving 8 bases between them. CDR3 loop: CASSLNDSGYTF. CDR3 coding DNA: TGTGCCAGCAGTTTAAACGACAGTGGCTACACCTTC.

CDR3 loop: CASSILGQVGSPLHF. Written as DNA, the CDR3 is TGTGCCAGTAGTATATTAGGACAGGTCGGCTCACCCCTCCACTTT. The chain carries TRBV19 and TRBJ1-6; 7 bases are a match to TRBD1. CDR3 length equals 15 residues. The J segment lost 10 bases and the V segment lost 2 bases, leaving 8 bases of the junction unmatched. Germline CDR1 reads LNHDA; CDR2 reads SQIVND (reference sequence).

V is TRBV18 and J is TRBJ1-1; no clear D. The V gene lost 1 base and the J gene lost 5 bases, with 11 bases spanning the gap. Germline V gives CDR1 KGHSH, CDR2 LQKENI. The CDR3 consists of 14 residues. The CDR3 nucleotides are TGTGCCAGCTCACCACTTAGAGGCGTAACTGAAGCTTTCTTT. Translated: CASSPLRGVTEAFF.

This chain links TRBV7-9 with TRBJ1-4; no definite D call. The CDR3 loop spans 14 amino acids. Trimming pared 2 bases from V and 7 bases from J, leaving 11 bases between. Looked up from germline, CDR1 is SEHNR and CDR2 is FQNEAQ (reference sequence). The CDR3 DNA reads TGTGCCAGCAGCTTATTGGGAGCTCGTGAAAAACTGTTTTTT. Encoded protein: CASSLLGAREKLFF. The full variable domain, its missing parts supplied by reference TRBV7-9 and TRBJ1-4, is DTGVSQNPRHKITKRGQNVTFRCDPISEHNRLYWYRQTLGQGPEFLTYFQNEAQLEKSRLLSDRFSAERPKGSFSTLEIQRTEQGDSAMYLCASSLLGAREKLFFGSGTQLSVL.

CDR3 sequence: CATTPQYADTQYF. CDR3 sequence (DNA): TGTGCCACCACTCCCCAGTATGCAGATACGCAGTATTTT. The J gene is TRBJ2-3, the V gene TRBV15; no clear D gene. Trimming removed 7 bases at V and 4 bases at J, with 12 bases between. The germline V gene has CDR1 LNHNV and CDR2 YYDKDF (reference sequence). The CDR3 consists of 13 residues. Based on the CDR3 plus reference TRBV15 and TRBJ2-3, the full variable domain is DAMVIQNPRYQVTQFGKPVTLSCSQTLNHNVMYWYQQKSSQAPKLLFHYYDKDFNNEADTPDNFQSRRPNTSFCFLDIRSPGLGDTAMYLCATTPQYADTQYFGPGTRLTVL.

CDR3 sequence: CASSPRDRGFEKLFF. CDR3 sequence (DNA): TGCGCCAGCAGCCCGCGGGACAGGGGGTTTGAAAAACTGTTTTTT. The chain combines TRBV4-3 with TRBJ1-4, with 11 bases aligning to TRBD1. V lost 4 bases and J lost 7; bases outside the gene matches: 5. The CDR3 is 15 amino acids. The germline V gene encodes CDR1 LGHNA and CDR2 YSLEER.

The rearrangement joins TRBV12-3 or TRBV12-4 to TRBJ2-2; no firm D call. CDR3 length: 11 residues. V was trimmed by 8 bases and J by 6 bases, leaving 7 bases between them. This CDR3 is CASRGSGELFF. Here the CDR3 DNA reads TGTGCCAGCCGCGGCTCCGGGGAGCTGTTTTTT.

The chain combines TRBV7-2 with TRBJ1-2; 7 bases align to TRBD1. The ends lost 1 base at V and 4 bases at J; junction bases unmatched: 12. The CDR3 contains 17 residues. Germline values: CDR1 SGHTA, CDR2 FQGNSA. The CDR3 sequence: CASSLGTGRLEGYGYTF. The CDR3 region has the DNA TGTGCCAGCAGCTTAGGGACAGGACGCCTTGAGGGCTATGGCTACACCTTC.

V gene TRBV19 combines with J gene TRBJ1-6, with D unresolved. The germline CDR1 and CDR2 sequences are LNHDA and SQIVND (reference sequence). This CDR3 contains 14 residues. The germline V and J ends were trimmed by 3 bases and 9 bases, with 12 bases remaining between them. In DNA form, the CDR3 reads TGTGCCAGTAGTATCCCCCAAACCAGTTCACCCCTCCACTTT. This gives the protein CASSIPQTSSPLHF.

J is TRBJ2-3 and V is TRBV2; TRBD2 aligns across 9 bases. V was pared by 1 base and J by 1 base, with 0 bases of the junction left unmatched. The CDR3 is 15 amino acids. Germline V gene lookup returns CDR1 SNHLY and CDR2 FYNNEI. CDR3 amino acids: CASSEERGGTDTQYF. In nucleotides, the CDR3 is TGTGCCAGCAGTGAAGAGCGGGGGGGCACAGATACGCAGTATTTT.

V usage is TRBV5-1 and J usage is TRBJ1-1, with a weak D call TRBD1 (6 bases). Germline V lookup: CDR1 SGHRS, CDR2 YFSETQ. With 4 bases removed from V and 1 base from J, the gap between germline ends came to 14 bases. The CDR3 contains 15 residues. CDR3 in DNA: TGCGCCAGCAGCAAGCAAGGACAGAGGAACACTGAAGCTTTCTTT. Translation: CASSKQGQRNTEAFF.

This clone was seen only once. V and J are TRBV27 and TRBJ1-2, with 7 bases identical to TRBD1. CDR3 size: 15 residues. The germline CDR1 and CDR2 sequences are MNHEY and SMNVEV (reference sequence). Losses at the gene ends were 5 bases for V and 0 bases for J; bases not matched to a gene: 6. The chain's CDR3 is CASSPQGFPNYGYTF. The CDR3 DNA is TGTGCCAGCAGTCCACAGGGGTTCCCTAACTATGGCTACACCTTC.